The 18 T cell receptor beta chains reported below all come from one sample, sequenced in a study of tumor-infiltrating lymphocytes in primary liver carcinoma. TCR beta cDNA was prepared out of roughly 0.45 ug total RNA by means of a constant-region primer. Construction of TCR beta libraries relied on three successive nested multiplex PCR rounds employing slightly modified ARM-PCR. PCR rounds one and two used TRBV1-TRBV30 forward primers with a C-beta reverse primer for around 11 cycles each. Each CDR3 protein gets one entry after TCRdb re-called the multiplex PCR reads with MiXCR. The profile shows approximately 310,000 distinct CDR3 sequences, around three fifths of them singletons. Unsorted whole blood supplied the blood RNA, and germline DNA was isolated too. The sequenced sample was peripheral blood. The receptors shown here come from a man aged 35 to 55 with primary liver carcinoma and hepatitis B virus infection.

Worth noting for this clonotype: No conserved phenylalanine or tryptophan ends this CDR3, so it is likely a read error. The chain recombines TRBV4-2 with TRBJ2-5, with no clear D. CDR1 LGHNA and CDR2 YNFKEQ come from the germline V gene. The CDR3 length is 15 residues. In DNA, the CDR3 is TGTGCCAGTAGCCAAGATCTAGTTTCTCAAGAGACCCAGTACTTA. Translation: CASSQDLVSQETQYL.

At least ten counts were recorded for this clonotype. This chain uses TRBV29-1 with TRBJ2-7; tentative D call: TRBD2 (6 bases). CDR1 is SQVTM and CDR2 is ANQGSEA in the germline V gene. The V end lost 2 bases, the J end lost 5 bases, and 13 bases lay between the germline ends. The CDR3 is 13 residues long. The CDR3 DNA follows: TGCAGCGTTGAATCCCAGGGAGGACACGAGCAGTACTTC. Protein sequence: CSVESQGGHEQYF.

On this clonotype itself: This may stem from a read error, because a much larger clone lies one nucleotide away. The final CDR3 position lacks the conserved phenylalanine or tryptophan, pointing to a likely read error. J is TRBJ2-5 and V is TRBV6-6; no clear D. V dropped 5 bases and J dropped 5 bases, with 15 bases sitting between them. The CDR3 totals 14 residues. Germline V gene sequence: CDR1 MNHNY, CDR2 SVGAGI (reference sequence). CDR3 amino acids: CASSNDGVLETQYS. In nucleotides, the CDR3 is TGTGCCAGCAGTAACGATGGGGTGTTGGAGACCCAGTACTCC.

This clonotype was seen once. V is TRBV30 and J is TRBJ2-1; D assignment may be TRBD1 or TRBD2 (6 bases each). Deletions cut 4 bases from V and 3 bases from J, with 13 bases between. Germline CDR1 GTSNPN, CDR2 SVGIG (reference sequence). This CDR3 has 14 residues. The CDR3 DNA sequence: TGTGCCTGGACTGTAAGGGGGGTCTACAATGAGCAGTTCTTC. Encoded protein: CAWTVRGVYNEQFF.

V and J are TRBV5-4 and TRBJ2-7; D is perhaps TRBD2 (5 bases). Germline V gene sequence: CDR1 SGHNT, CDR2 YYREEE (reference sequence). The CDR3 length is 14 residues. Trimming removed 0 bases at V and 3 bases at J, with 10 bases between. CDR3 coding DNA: TGTGCCAGCAGCTTGGGACTACCAGTCTACGAGCAGTACTTC. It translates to CASSLGLPVYEQYF.

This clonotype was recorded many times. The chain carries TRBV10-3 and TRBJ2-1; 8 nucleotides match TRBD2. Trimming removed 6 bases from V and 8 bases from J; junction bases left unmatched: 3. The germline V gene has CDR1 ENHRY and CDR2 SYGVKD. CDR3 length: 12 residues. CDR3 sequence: CAIRGAGDEQFF. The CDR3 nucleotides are TGTGCCATCAGGGGAGCGGGAGATGAGCAGTTCTTC.

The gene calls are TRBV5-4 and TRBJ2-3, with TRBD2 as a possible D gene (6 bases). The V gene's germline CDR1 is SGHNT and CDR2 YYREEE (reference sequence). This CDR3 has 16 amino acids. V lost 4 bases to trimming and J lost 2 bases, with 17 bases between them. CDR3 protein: CASSTTSSVYTDTQYF. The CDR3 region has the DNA TGTGCCAGCAGCACTACTAGCAGCGTCTACACAGATACGCAGTATTTT.

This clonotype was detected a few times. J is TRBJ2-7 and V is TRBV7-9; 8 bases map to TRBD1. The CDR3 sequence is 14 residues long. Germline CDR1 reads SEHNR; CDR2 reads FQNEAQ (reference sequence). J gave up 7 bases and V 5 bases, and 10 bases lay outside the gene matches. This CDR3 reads CASSMGQDLWEQYF. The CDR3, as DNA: TGTGCCAGCAGCATGGGACAGGACCTTTGGGAGCAGTACTTC.

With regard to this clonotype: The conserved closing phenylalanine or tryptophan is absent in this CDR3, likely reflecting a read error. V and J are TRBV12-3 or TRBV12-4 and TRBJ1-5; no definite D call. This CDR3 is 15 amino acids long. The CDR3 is CASARVTAINQSQHY. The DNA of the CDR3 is TGTGCCAGCGCGCGGGTCACCGCAATAAATCAGTCCCAGCATTAT.

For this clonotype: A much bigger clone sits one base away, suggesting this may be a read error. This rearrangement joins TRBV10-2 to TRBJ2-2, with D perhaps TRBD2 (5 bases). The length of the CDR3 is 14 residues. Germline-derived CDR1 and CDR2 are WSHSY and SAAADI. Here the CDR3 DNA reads TGCGCCAGCAGTGATGATGGGAACACCGGGAAGCTGTTTTTT. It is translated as CASSDDGNTGKLFF.

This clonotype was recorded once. CDR3 protein: CASSLRDSGSVEQFF. CDR3 sequence (DNA): TGTGCCAGCAGCCTGCGTGATAGCGGGAGTGTTGAGCAGTTCTTC. The J gene is TRBJ2-1, the V gene TRBV3-1; TRBD2 aligns across 9 bases. The ends lost 4 bases at V and 9 bases at J; junction bases unmatched: 10. The CDR3 covers 15 residues. Germline assignment: CDR1 LGHDT and CDR2 YNNKEL (reference sequence).

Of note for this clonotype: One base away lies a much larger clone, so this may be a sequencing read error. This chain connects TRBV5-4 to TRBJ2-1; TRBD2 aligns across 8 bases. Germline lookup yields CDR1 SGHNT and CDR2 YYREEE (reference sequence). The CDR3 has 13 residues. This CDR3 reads CASSLGREDEHFF. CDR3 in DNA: TGTGCCAGCAGCTTGGGGCGGGAGGACGAGCATTTCTTC.

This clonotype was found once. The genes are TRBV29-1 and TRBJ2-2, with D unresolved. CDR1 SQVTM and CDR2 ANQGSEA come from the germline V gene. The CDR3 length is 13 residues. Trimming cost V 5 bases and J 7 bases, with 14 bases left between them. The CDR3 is CSVSKILIGELFF. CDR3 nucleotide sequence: TGCAGCGTTTCGAAGATTTTGATCGGGGAGCTGTTTTTT.

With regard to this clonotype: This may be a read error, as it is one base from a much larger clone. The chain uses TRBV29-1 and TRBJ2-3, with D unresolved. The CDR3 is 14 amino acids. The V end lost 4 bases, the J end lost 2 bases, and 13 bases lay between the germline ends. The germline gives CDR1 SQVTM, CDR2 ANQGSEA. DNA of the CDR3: TGCAGCGTTGTAGTTCTGATTCCCACAGATACGCAGTATTTT. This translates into CSVVVLIPTDTQYF.

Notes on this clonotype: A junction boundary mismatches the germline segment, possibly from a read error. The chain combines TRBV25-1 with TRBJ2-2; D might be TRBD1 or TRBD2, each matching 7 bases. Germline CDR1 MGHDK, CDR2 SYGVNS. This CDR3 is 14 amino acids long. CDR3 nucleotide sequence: TGTGCCAGCAGTGGACAGGGAGGCATGCGGGAGCTGCTTTTT. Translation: CASSGQGGMRELLF.

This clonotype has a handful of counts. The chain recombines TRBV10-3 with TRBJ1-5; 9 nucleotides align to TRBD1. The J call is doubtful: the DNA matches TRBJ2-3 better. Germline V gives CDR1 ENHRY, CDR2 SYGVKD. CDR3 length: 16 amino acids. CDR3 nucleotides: TGTGCCATCAGTGGGGACAGGGCTTCGGGCAATCAGCCCCAGTATTTT. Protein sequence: CAISGDRASGNQPQYF.

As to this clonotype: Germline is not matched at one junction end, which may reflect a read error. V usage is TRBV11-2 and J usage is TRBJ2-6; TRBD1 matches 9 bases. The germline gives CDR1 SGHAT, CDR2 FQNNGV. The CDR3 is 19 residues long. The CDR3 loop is CTSSLGQGHSLSGGNVLTF. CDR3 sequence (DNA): TGTACCAGCAGCTTAGGACAGGGGCATTCTCTCTCTGGGGGCAACGTCCTGACTTTC.

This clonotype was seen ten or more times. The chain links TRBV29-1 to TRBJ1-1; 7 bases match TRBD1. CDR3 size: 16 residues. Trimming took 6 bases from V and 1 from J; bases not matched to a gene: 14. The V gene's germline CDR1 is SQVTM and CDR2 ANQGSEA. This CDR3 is CSVRGQAKAENTEAFF. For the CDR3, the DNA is TGCAGCGTCCGTGGACAGGCGAAAGCGGAGAACACTGAAGCTTTCTTT.